These T cell receptor beta chains were read from a single sample in a study of T cell changes during pregnancy in multiple sclerosis. Only in-frame clones appear in the TCRdb table, and some are missing; sequencing was by immunoSEQ multiplex PCR. This table has 45,000 or so clones, 70% to 90% appearing once. Sample: peripheral blood, taken in the first trimester of pregnancy. Receptors were obtained from a female donor with multiple sclerosis, enrolled in a pregnancy study. Each CDR3 is given with its conserved first and last residue. Clone size is given for some rows only: seen once, a few or many times, or a class if the clone is expanded.

j_call	v_call	clone_size	cdr3_aa
TRBJ1-2	TRBV4-1	NA	CASSRGQGAPYGYTF
TRBJ1-3	TRBV9	NA	CASSVDSLQGNTIYF
TRBJ2-5	TRBV4-1	NA	CASSQEGSGGSVRQETQYF
TRBJ2-7	TRBV30	NA	CAWTRTAEAYEQYF
TRBJ1-1	TRBV7-8	NA	CASSLDGHPVAFF
TRBJ1-1	TRBV11-2	NA	CASSWERNTEAFF
TRBJ2-7	TRBV5-1	NA	CASSLPGGGYEQYF
TRBJ1-2	TRBV9	NA	CASRGIGRGRVYGYTF
TRBJ1-1	TRBV2	few	CASRTSRETEAFF
TRBJ1-1	TRBV7-9	NA	CASSFSGLKNTEAFF
TRBJ2-7	TRBV4-2	NA	CASSQETSGGYEQYF
TRBJ2-7	TRBV7-2	few	CASSSLGYEQYF
TRBJ2-3	TRBV11-2	NA	CASSPPGTSRDTQYF
TRBJ1-6	TRBV7-2	NA	CASTSSGFYNSPLHF
TRBJ1-6	TRBV18	NA	CASSPGQGLYNSPLHF
TRBJ1-1	TRBV5-1	NA	CASSLVARGTEAFF
TRBJ1-2	TRBV19	NA	CAAGQPVRGYTF
TRBJ1-2	TRBV5-4	NA	CASSRGQGIPSGYGYTF